These 24 T cell receptor beta chains were sequenced from one sample in a study of control samples from healthy donors and cancer patients. Some clones are missing from TCRdb's copy, which holds only in-frame ones; the method was immunoSEQ multiplex PCR. Of 120,000 or so clones listed, around 93% are singletons. What was sequenced was PBMCs. Receptors originate from a man over 45 with head and neck cancer.

The gene calls are TRBV23-1 and TRBJ2-6; D is unclear. TRBV23-1 is given ORF status, its function remaining uncertain. This CDR3 region has 18 residues. The V end lost 3 bases, the J end lost 4 bases, and 19 bases lay between the germline ends. In DNA, the CDR3 is TGCGCCAGCAGTCACCGGCCATTTTTACGGTCCGGGGCCAACGTCCTGACTTTC. Translating gives CASSHRPFLRSGANVLTF.

This clone was picked up one time. The chain joins TRBV7-2 to TRBJ2-7; D may match TRBD1 or TRBD2 (5 bases each). The V gene's germline CDR1 is SGHTA and CDR2 FQGNSA. This CDR3 has 16 amino acids. V gave up 5 bases and J gave up 0 bases, with 17 bases separating them. The CDR3 nucleotides are TGTGCCAGCAGCCCCCATCGGGGCCCGAGCTCCTACGAGCAGTACTTC. Translating gives CASSPHRGPSSYEQYF.

This chain connects TRBV7-9 to TRBJ2-7, with D unclear. The ends were cut back, 4 bases at V and 3 bases at J, with 4 bases in the middle. This CDR3 spans 11 amino acids. Germline CDR1 SEHNR, CDR2 FQNEAQ (reference sequence). CDR3 sequence: CASSYHYEQYF. In DNA, the CDR3 is TGTGCCAGCAGCTATCACTACGAGCAGTACTTC.

The chain combines TRBV27 with TRBJ1-4; D remains ambiguous. The CDR3 is 15 residues long. CDR1 is MNHEY, CDR2 SMNVEV, per germline (reference sequence). The V end lost 8 bases, the J end lost 5 bases, and 18 bases lay between the germline ends. This chain's CDR3 is CASARSRSLNEKLFF. The DNA for the CDR3 is TGTGCCAGCGCTCGTTCACGGAGCCTCAATGAAAAACTGTTTTTT.

The chain joins TRBV9 to TRBJ1-2; D possibly corresponds to TRBD1 (6 bases). CDR1 is SGDLS and CDR2 is YYNGEE in the germline V gene. V lost 0 bases to trimming and J lost 1 base, with 16 bases between them. The CDR3 is made up of 17 amino acids. This chain's CDR3 is CASSVGGALEVNYGYTF. Here the CDR3 DNA reads TGTGCCAGCAGCGTAGGGGGGGCCTTAGAGGTTAACTATGGCTACACCTTC.

The V call is TRBV3-1 (or the pseudogene TRBV3-2), the J call TRBJ2-5; the match to TRBD1 covers 10 bases. CDR3 length equals 16 residues. V lost 0 bases, J lost 5 bases, and 6 bases stayed unmatched. From germline, CDR1 is LGHDT and CDR2 YNNKEL (reference sequence). The CDR3 DNA is TGTGCCAGCAGCCAAGAGGACAGGGGGAAGGAGGAGACCCAGTACTTC. Protein product: CASSQEDRGKEETQYF.

The V and J genes are TRBV14 and TRBJ1-1; D ambiguous. V lost 8 bases and J 3 bases, leaving 1 base between the germline ends. Germline-derived CDR1 and CDR2 are SGHDN and FVKESK. This CDR3 contains 9 residues. The CDR3 spells CASDTEAFF. In nucleotides, the CDR3 is TGTGCCAGCGACACTGAAGCTTTCTTT.

This chain connects TRBV10-3 to TRBJ1-2, with D possibly matching TRBD1 (5 bases). The CDR3 consists of 14 residues. V was pared by 0 bases and J by 6 bases, with 11 bases between. The germline gives CDR1 ENHRY, CDR2 SYGVKD. CDR3 coding DNA: TGTGCCATCAGTGAGTCCCAGGGATGGAATGGCTACACCTTC. Translation gives CAISESQGWNGYTF.

CDR3 DNA: TGCAGCGTTAAAGTAGACTCCTACGAGCAGTACTTC. It translates to CSVKVDSYEQYF. This sequence joins TRBV29-1 and TRBJ2-7; D not resolved. The CDR3 loop spans 12 amino acids. With 5 bases removed from V and 0 bases from J, the gap between germline ends came to 8 bases. CDR1 is SQVTM, CDR2 ANQGSEA, per germline.

The CDR3 DNA follows: TGTGCCACCGGGCCCGGGGGCGGTCAGCCCCAGCATTTT. It is translated as CATGPGGGQPQHF. This rearrangement joins TRBV24-1 to TRBJ1-5, with a tentative D call TRBD1 (6 bases). Germline assignment: CDR1 KGHDR and CDR2 SFDVKD. V gave up 9 bases and J gave up 6 bases, with 14 bases separating them. This CDR3 has 13 amino acids.

The chain carries TRBV5-1 and TRBJ1-2; D may be TRBD1 (6 bases). Germline loops: CDR1 SGHRS, CDR2 YFSETQ. The CDR3 is 16 amino acids. V gave up 5 bases and J gave up 5 bases, with 22 bases separating them. In DNA form, the CDR3 reads TGCGCCAGCAGTGCCGGTAGGGGGGTCCCCGGGTATGGCTACACCTTC. Amino acid sequence: CASSAGRGVPGYGYTF.

The rearrangement links TRBV7-2 to TRBJ1-6; possible D gene TRBD1, 6 bases. The CDR3 runs 13 residues. Germline assignment: CDR1 SGHTA and CDR2 FQGNSA. V gave up 6 bases and J gave up 7 bases, with 10 bases separating them. The CDR3 sequence is CASRGGANSPLHF. The CDR3 DNA reads TGTGCCAGCAGGGGGGGGGCGAATTCACCCCTCCACTTT.

The chain couples TRBV2 to TRBJ2-7, with D tentatively TRBD2 (6 bases). The CDR3 spans 16 residues. V gave up 6 bases and J gave up 0 bases, with 18 bases separating them. CDR1 and CDR2 from the germline V gene are SNHLY and FYNNEI. DNA for the CDR3: TGTGCCAGCAGAACCGCCGGGGGTGGAAGCTCCTACGAGCAGTACTTC. It yields the protein CASRTAGGGSSYEQYF.

The rearrangement joins TRBV27 to TRBJ2-3; 13 bases are a match to TRBD2. The CDR3 has 18 amino acids. The germline V gene encodes CDR1 MNHEY and CDR2 SMNVEV (reference sequence). The J segment lost 2 bases and the V segment lost 5 bases, leaving 10 bases of the junction unmatched. CDR3 loop: CASSLLTSGGWNTDTQYF. The DNA for the CDR3 is TGTGCCAGCAGTCTCTTGACTAGCGGGGGGTGGAACACAGATACGCAGTATTTT.

The chain combines TRBV3-1 (or the pseudogene TRBV3-2) with TRBJ2-2, with no clear D. The germline V gene has CDR1 LGHDT and CDR2 YNNKEL (reference sequence). The ends were cut back, 0 bases at V and 2 bases at J, with 4 bases in the middle. This CDR3 is 14 amino acids long. The CDR3 bases are TGTGCCAGCAGCCAAGAGACAAACACCGGGGAGCTGTTTTTT. Translated: CASSQETNTGELFF.

The chain uses TRBV6-2 or TRBV6-3 and TRBJ2-3; 9 bases map to TRBD2. Germline V gene lookup returns CDR1 MNHEY and CDR2 SVGEGT. Trimming took 5 bases from V and 0 from J; bases not matched to a gene: 9. This CDR3 region has 17 residues. In nucleotides, the CDR3 is TGTGCCAGCAGTACCCCCGTAGCGGGGGCCAGCACAGATACGCAGTATTTT. Its translation: CASSTPVAGASTDTQYF.

This chain links TRBV29-1 with TRBJ1-2, with 8 bases aligning to TRBD1. The V segment lost 6 bases and the J segment 4 bases; nucleotides outside the gene matches: 10. This CDR3 is built from 14 residues. In germline, CDR1 is SQVTM, CDR2 ANQGSEA. The CDR3 spells CSVSRTGSSYGYTF. The CDR3 nucleotides read TGCAGCGTCAGCCGGACAGGGTCCTCCTATGGCTACACCTTC.

The J gene is TRBJ2-7, the V gene TRBV7-6; perhaps TRBD2 as D (5 bases). This CDR3 region has 14 residues. CDR1 is SGHVS and CDR2 is FNYEAQ in the germline V gene. V lost 0 bases to trimming and J lost 4 bases, with 10 bases between them. CDR3 nucleotides: TGTGCCAGCAGCTTAGCGGAGGAAGGTTACGAGCAGTACTTC. Its translation is CASSLAEEGYEQYF.

The genes are TRBV5-6 and TRBJ2-2; 11 bases agree with TRBD2. This CDR3 has 16 residues. Germline values: CDR1 SGHDT, CDR2 YYEEEE. V shed 1 base and J 7 bases; nucleotides not matched to a gene: 6. The DNA of the CDR3 is TGTGCCAGCAGCTTGCTGGGGACTAGCGGACACGGGGAGCTGTTTTTT. As protein: CASSLLGTSGHGELFF.

The CDR3 DNA is TGTGCCAGCAGCGTTTGGGCCAGGGCTCAAGAGACCCAGTACTTC. Translating it yields CASSVWARAQETQYF. This chain joins TRBV9 and TRBJ2-5, with D perhaps TRBD1 (5 bases). CDR1 SGDLS and CDR2 YYNGEE come from the germline V gene. V was pared by 2 bases and J by 2 bases, with 13 bases between. This CDR3 contains 15 residues.

V usage is TRBV19 and J usage is TRBJ2-3, with 9 bases aligning to TRBD1. Trimming removed 3 bases from V and 4 bases from J; junction bases left unmatched: 8. This CDR3 is 16 amino acids long. Looked up from germline, CDR1 is LNHDA and CDR2 is SQIVND (reference sequence). The CDR3 loop is CASSIATGGRADTQYF. CDR3 in DNA: TGTGCCAGTAGTATCGCCACAGGGGGCCGGGCAGATACGCAGTATTTT.

This chain connects TRBV18 to TRBJ2-7; 9 bases line up with TRBD2. Germline V gene sequence: CDR1 KGHSH, CDR2 LQKENI. The junction had 21 bases not matched to a gene; V was cut back by 6 bases and J by 0 bases. The CDR3 length is 20 residues. CDR3 nucleotides: TGTGCCAGCTCCCCCCCAAGGTCTAGCGGGGTCCTTAGGAGCTCCTACGAGCAGTACTTC. This translates into CASSPPRSSGVLRSSYEQYF.

The rearrangement links TRBV5-1 to TRBJ2-3; no reliable D call. In germline, CDR1 is SGHRS, CDR2 YFSETQ. This CDR3 has 13 amino acids. Trimming shortened V by 5 bases and J by 5 bases, and 12 bases separated the two germline ends. CDR3 in DNA: TGCGCCAGCAGTCTTGGACGGGTAGATACGCAGTATTTT. Its protein is CASSLGRVDTQYF.

In this sample, this clone turned up once. The V and J genes are TRBV29-1 and TRBJ1-1; TRBD1 matches 8 bases. From germline, CDR1 is SQVTM and CDR2 ANQGSEA. This CDR3 contains 11 residues. The junction had 4 bases not matched to a gene; V was cut back by 6 bases and J by 7 bases. CDR3 region: CSVWTGFEAFF. The CDR3 coding sequence is TGCAGCGTATGGACAGGGTTTGAAGCTTTCTTT.